One sample yielded the 12 T cell receptor beta chains listed below, sequenced in a study of regulatory T cells in long-lasting Graves disease. Time point in this sample: newly diagnosed GD, antithyroid drugs for less than 3 months. From RNA extracted from PBMCs, the TCR library was made. Relying on iRepertoire HTBI primers and Arm-PCR of CDR3 regions, the team built TCR beta libraries. TCRdb reprocessed the multiplex PCR reads via MiXCR and lists one record per CDR3 protein. Altogether 400,000 to 450,000 distinct CDR3 sequences are present, about 15% being singletons, with the ten largest covering approximately 15%. This sample was shared with a second study, whose subject was T cells in Graves' hyperthyroidism and ophthalmopathy.

The input for sequencing was peripheral blood mononuclear cells (PBMCs), taken at new diagnosis, from a patient treated with antithyroid drugs. Source of these receptors: a woman aged 30 to 39 with Graves disease.

This clonotype was picked up many times. The J gene is TRBJ1-6, the V gene TRBV7-8; D not resolved. CDR1 and CDR2 from the germline V gene are SGHVS and FQNEAQ. Between the trimmed V and J ends, which lost 1 base and 10 bases, there was a span of 14 bases. The CDR3 sequence is 15 residues long. CDR3 DNA: TGTGCCAGCAGCTTAGTACAAGGGATGTGGTCACCCCTCCACTTT. Translating it yields CASSLVQGMWSPLHF. Looking up the rest from reference TRBV7-8 and TRBJ1-6 gives the full variable domain: GAGVSQSPRYKVAKRGQDVALRCDPISGHVSLFWYQQALGQGPEFLTYFQNEAQLDKSGLPSDRFFAERPEGSVSTLKIQRTQQEDSAVYLCASSLVQGMWSPLHFGNGTRLTVT.

This clonotype was seen repeatedly, ten times or more. One end of the junction does not line up with germline, which may come from a read error. The chain is built from TRBV30 and TRBJ2-5; perhaps TRBD1 as D (5 bases). The CDR3 extends over 11 amino acids. Germline loops: CDR1 GTSNPN, CDR2 SVGIG (reference sequence). CDR3 bases: TGTGCCTGGAGTGACCGGACATACCGTGGGTTC. Translation: CAWSDRTYRGF.

This clonotype was detected only a few times. The gene calls are TRBV4-1 and TRBJ1-2, with a tentative D call TRBD1 (5 bases). Deletions cut 0 bases from V and 6 bases from J, with 17 bases between. The CDR3 has 16 residues. CDR1 is MGHRA and CDR2 is YSYEKL in the germline V gene. The CDR3 loop reads CASSQEGGIPSHGYTF. Written as DNA, the CDR3 is TGCGCCAGCAGCCAAGAGGGGGGTATTCCCAGCCATGGCTACACCTTC.

This clonotype was seen once. The J gene is TRBJ1-1, the V gene TRBV12-3 or TRBV12-4, with D hard to call. The CDR3 runs 13 residues. Trimming pared 6 bases from V and 10 bases from J, leaving 18 bases between. The CDR3 nucleotides are TGTGCCAGCAGCTTGGACGGTGAAGGCCGAGCTTTCTTT. Translated: CASSLDGEGRAFF.

The rearrangement links TRBV15 to TRBJ2-7; maybe TRBD1 (5 bases). Deletions cut 4 bases from V and 6 bases from J, with 13 bases between. This CDR3 is built from 13 residues. In germline, CDR1 is LNHNV, CDR2 YYDKDF (reference sequence). The CDR3 coding sequence is TGTGCCACCAGCACCCTGGGGCAGGTCGAGCAGTACTTC. It encodes CATSTLGQVEQYF.

This clonotype has at least ten counts. CDR3 loop: CASSLGRTGLGYNEQFF. CDR3 coding DNA: TGTGCCAGCAGCTTAGGCCGGACAGGGTTAGGGTACAATGAGCAGTTCTTC. The V call is TRBV13, the J call TRBJ2-1; 8 bases line up with TRBD1. Trimming removed 0 bases from V and 4 bases from J; junction bases left unmatched: 8. The CDR3 loop spans 17 amino acids. Germline V lookup: CDR1 PRHDT, CDR2 FYEKMQ (reference sequence).

There are many counts of this clonotype. The chain combines TRBV30 with TRBJ2-1; 7 bases line up with TRBD1. Germline assignment: CDR1 GTSNPN and CDR2 SVGIG (reference sequence). There are 11 residues in the CDR3. Trimming at V came to 5 bases and at J to 5 bases, leaving 0 bases not matched to a gene. CDR3 amino acids: CAWDRDNEQFF. The CDR3 region has the DNA TGTGCCTGGGACAGGGACAATGAGCAGTTCTTC.

The sample holds many counts of this clonotype. CDR3 amino acids: CASNPTSSSYEQYF. CDR3 nucleotides: TGTGCCAGCAATCCGACTAGCTCTTCCTACGAGCAGTACTTC. V and J are TRBV2 and TRBJ2-7, with 7 positions matching TRBD2. The CDR3 is made up of 14 amino acids. CDR1 and CDR2 (germline): SNHLY, FYNNEI. After removal of 7 bases from V and 1 base from J, the junction contained 7 bases not matched to a gene.

On this clonotype: A much larger clone sits a single nucleotide away, making a read error possible. The chain has TRBV7-3 and TRBJ1-1, with a weak D call TRBD1 (5 bases). CDR3 length equals 13 residues. Germline V CDR1 and CDR2: SGHTA, FQGTGA. V was clipped by 5 bases and J by 2 bases, with 9 bases between them. DNA of the CDR3: TGTGCCAGCAGCCAGGGTATAAACACTGAAGCTTTCTTT. Its protein product is CASSQGINTEAFF.

This clonotype was seen many times. The chain has TRBV27 and TRBJ2-1, with 7 positions matching TRBD2. This CDR3 contains 17 residues. V trimming: 1 base; J trimming: 9 bases; junction bases outside the gene matches: 15. Germline V lookup: CDR1 MNHEY, CDR2 SMNVEV (reference sequence). The CDR3 is CASSLFYNGGRAFEQFF. CDR3 bases: TGTGCCAGCAGTTTATTCTACAATGGAGGGAGGGCCTTTGAGCAGTTCTTC.

To note about this clonotype: Sequence at one end of the junction differs from germline and may be a read error. The V and J genes are TRBV12-3 or TRBV12-4 and TRBJ2-3, with 15 bases matching TRBD2. This CDR3 is built from 14 residues. For the CDR3, the DNA is TGTGCCATCAGTGGGACTAGCGGGAGGGATACGCAGTATTTT. The encoded protein is CAISGTSGRDTQYF.

This clonotype was counted at least ten times. This rearrangement joins TRBV6-1 to TRBJ1-5, with a tentative D call TRBD1 (6 bases). From germline, CDR1 is MNHNS and CDR2 SASEGT. CDR3 length: 12 residues. V was trimmed by 6 bases and J by 4 bases, leaving 7 bases between them. The CDR3 region has the DNA TGTGCCAGCAGGCAGGGGAATCAGCCCCAGCATTTT. Translated, it gives CASRQGNQPQHF.